This record covers a single T cell receptor beta chain. The target antigen is unknown. CD4+ T cells, purified by negative selection, averaged about 98% purity. The data were obtained in a study of T cell repertoires and HLA-DP antigens. Study in general: Pre-culture CD4+ samples used about 1.1 ug DNA versus around 200 ng for CD137+CD4+ sorts. Study-wide findings and caveats: Sorted CD137+ cells had clonality roughly 0.42 against both alloantigens, versus around 0.037 pre-culture.

The CDR3 consists of 16 residues. V gave up 3 bases and J gave up 0 bases, with 15 bases separating them. The V gene's germline CDR1 is MGHRA and CDR2 YSYEKL. For pre-culture CD4+ samples, the target was 190,000 or so T cell genomes. Sequencing was performed with immunoSEQ multiplex PCR; in TCRdb, only in-frame clones are kept and a portion is missing. The top ten hold about 1.5% of the sample, which has around 90,000 clones, roughly 86% seen once. This clonotype was obtained from a man in his forties or fifties in good health and CMV-seronegative. The V and J genes are TRBV4-1 and TRBJ2-7; D is perhaps TRBD1 (5 bases). The sample was CD4+ T cells from PBMCs. CDR3 sequence: CASSQLTARSSYEQYF. The CDR3 coding sequence is TGCGCCAGCAGCCAGCTGACAGCGAGGAGCTCCTACGAGCAGTACTTC.